The T cell receptor (beta chain) under discussion was sequenced for a study of beta chain features in type 1 diabetes. The length of the CDR3 is 13 residues. In germline, CDR1 is SQVTM, CDR2 ANQGSEA. The V and J ends lost 7 bases and 6 bases, in that order; junction bases with no gene match: 12. The entirety of the isolated RNA underwent reverse transcription, so expressed TCRB transcripts were sequenced. The table came from immunoSEQ multiplex PCR; TCRdb's copy has only in-frame clones and leaves some out. The repertoire consists of hundreds of thousands of clones, with around 68% occurring once and the leading ten covering around 0.05%.

The TCR was taken from a man aged 25-45 years in good health. The sample consisted of naive CD4+ T cells from blood. The V and J genes are TRBV29-1 and TRBJ2-7, with 7 nucleotides matching TRBD1. In DNA, the CDR3 is TGCAGCGCCCGACAGGGTGTAAAGGGCGAGCAGTACTTC. Residues: CSARQGVKGEQYF.